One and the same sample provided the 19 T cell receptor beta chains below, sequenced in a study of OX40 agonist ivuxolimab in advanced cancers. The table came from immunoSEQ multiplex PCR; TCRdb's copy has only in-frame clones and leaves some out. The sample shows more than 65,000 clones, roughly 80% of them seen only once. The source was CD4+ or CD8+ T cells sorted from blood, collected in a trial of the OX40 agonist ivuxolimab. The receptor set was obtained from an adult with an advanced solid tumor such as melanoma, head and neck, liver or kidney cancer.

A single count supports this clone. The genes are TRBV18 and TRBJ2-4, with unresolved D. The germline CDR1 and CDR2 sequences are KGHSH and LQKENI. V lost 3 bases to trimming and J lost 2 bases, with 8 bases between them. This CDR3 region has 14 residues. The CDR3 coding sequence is TGTGCCAGCTCACCGCCTTCCACCAAAAACATTCAGTACTTC. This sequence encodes CASSPPSTKNIQYF.

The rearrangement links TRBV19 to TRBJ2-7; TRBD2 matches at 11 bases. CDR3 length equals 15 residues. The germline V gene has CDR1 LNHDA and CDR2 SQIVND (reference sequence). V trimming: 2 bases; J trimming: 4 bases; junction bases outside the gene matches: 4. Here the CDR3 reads CASSIRASGRYEQYF. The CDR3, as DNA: TGTGCCAGTAGTATAAGGGCTAGCGGGAGGTACGAGCAGTACTTC.

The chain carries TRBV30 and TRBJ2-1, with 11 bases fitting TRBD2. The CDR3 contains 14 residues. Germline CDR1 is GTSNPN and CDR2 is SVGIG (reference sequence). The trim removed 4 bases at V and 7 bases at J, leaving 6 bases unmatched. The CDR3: CAWTVAGGPNEQFF. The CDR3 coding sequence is TGTGCCTGGACCGTAGCGGGAGGGCCGAATGAGCAGTTCTTC. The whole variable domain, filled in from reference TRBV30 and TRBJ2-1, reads SQTIHQWPATLVQPVGSPLSLECTVEGTSNPNLYWYRQAAGRGLQLLFYSVGIGQISSEVPQNLSASRPQDRQFILSSKKLLLSDSGFYLCAWTVAGGPNEQFFGPGTRLTVL.

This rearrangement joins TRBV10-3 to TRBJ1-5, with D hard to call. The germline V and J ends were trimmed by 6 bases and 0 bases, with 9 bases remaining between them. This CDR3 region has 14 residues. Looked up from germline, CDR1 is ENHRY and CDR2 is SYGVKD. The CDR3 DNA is TGTGCCATCAGCGAAGTAGATAGCAATCAGCCCCAGCATTTT. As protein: CAISEVDSNQPQHF.

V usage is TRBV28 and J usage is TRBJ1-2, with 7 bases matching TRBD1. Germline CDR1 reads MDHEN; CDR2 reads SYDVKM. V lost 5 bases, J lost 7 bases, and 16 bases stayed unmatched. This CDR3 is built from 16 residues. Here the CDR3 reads CASSPSTPGQIGGYTF. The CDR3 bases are TGTGCCAGCAGTCCCTCAACCCCGGGACAGATCGGTGGCTACACCTTC.

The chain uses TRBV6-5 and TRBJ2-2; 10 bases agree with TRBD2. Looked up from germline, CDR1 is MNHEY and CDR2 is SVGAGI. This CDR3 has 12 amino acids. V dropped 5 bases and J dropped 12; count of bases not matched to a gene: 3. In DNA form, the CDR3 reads TGTGCCAGCAGTCAACTAGCGGGGAAGCTGTTTTTT. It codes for CASSQLAGKLFF.

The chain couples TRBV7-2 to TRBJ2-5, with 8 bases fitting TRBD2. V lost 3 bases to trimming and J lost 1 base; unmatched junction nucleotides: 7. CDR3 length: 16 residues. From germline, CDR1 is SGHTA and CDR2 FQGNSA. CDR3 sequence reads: CASSFGVAGGQETQYF. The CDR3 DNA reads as TGTGCCAGCAGCTTCGGAGTGGCGGGGGGCCAAGAGACCCAGTACTTC. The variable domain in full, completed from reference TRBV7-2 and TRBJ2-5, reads GAGVSQSPSNKVTEKGKDVELRCDPISGHTALYWYRQSLGQGLEFLIYFQGNSAPDKSGLPSDRFSAERTGGSVSTLTIQRTQQEDSAVYLCASSFGVAGGQETQYFGPGTRLLVL.

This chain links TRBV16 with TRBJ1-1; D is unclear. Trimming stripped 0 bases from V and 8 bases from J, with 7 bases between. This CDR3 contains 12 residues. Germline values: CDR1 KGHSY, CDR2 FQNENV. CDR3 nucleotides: TGTGCCAGCAGCCAATCACGAGTGGAAGCTTTCTTT. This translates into CASSQSRVEAFF.

The CDR3 here is CASSPLGKSSYEQYF. The CDR3 coding sequence is TGTGCCAGCTCACCACTCGGCAAAAGCTCCTACGAGCAGTACTTC. The chain is built from TRBV18 and TRBJ2-7; D is uncertain. Germline lookup yields CDR1 KGHSH and CDR2 LQKENI. Trimming removed 1 base from V and 0 bases from J, with 10 bases in between. This CDR3 contains 15 residues. Variable domain in full (rest from reference TRBV18 and TRBJ2-7): NAGVMQNPRHLVRRRGQEARLRCSPMKGHSHVYWYRQLPEEGLKFMVYLQKENIIDESGMPKERFSAEFPKEGPSILRIQQVVRGDSAAYFCASSPLGKSSYEQYFGPGTRLTVT.

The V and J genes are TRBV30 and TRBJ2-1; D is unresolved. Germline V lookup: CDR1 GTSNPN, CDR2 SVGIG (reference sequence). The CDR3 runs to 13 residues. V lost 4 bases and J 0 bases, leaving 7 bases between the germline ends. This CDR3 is CAWNRASYNEQFF. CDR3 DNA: TGTGCCTGGAATCGGGCCTCCTACAATGAGCAGTTCTTC.

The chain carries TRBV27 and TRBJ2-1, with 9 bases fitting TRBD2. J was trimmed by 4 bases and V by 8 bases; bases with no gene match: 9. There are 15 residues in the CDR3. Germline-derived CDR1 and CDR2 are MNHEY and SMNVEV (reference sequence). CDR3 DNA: TGTGCCAGCTCGACTGGCGGGGGGGGTTACAATGAGCAGTTCTTC. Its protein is CASSTGGGGYNEQFF.

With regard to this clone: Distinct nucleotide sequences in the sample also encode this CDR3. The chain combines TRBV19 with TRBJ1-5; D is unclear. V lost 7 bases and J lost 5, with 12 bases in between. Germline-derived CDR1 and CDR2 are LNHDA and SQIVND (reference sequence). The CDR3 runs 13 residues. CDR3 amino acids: CASIGQSDQPQHF. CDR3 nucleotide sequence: TGTGCCAGTATTGGGCAGTCAGATCAGCCCCAGCATTTT.

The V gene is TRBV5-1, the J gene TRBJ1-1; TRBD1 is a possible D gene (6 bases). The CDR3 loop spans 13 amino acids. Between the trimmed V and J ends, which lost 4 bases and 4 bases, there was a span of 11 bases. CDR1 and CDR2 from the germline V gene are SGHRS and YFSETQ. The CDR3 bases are TGCGCCAGCAGCCGACAGGACGGCACTGAAGCTTTCTTT. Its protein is CASSRQDGTEAFF.

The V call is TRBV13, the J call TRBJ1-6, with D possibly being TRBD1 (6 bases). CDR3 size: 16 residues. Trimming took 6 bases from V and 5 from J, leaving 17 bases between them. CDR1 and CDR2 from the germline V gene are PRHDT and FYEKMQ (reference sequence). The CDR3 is CASRFTIRGNNSPLHF. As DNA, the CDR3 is TGTGCCAGCAGGTTCACGATAAGGGGGAATAATTCACCCCTCCACTTT. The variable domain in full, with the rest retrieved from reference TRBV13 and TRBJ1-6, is AAGVIQSPRHLIKEKRETATLKCYPIPRHDTVYWYQQGPGQDPQFLISFYEKMQSDKGSIPDRFSAQQFSDYHSELNMSSLELGDSALYFCASRFTIRGNNSPLHFGNGTRLTVT.

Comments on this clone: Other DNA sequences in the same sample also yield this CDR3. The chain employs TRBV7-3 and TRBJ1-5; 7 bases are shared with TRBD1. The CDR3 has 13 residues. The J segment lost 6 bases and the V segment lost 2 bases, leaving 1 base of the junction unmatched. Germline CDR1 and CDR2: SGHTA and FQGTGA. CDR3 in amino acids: CASSLQGGQPQHF. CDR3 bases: TGTGCCAGCAGCTTACAGGGGGGTCAGCCCCAGCATTTT.

The CDR3 loop is CASSLTGQGTYGYTF. Written as DNA, the CDR3 is TGTGCCAGCAGCTTAACGGGACAGGGGACCTATGGCTACACCTTC. This sequence joins TRBV7-2 and TRBJ1-2; 10 bases are shared with TRBD1. J lost 4 bases, V lost 2 bases, and 4 bases had no gene match. The CDR3 consists of 15 residues. Germline V gene data show CDR1 as SGHTA and CDR2 as FQGNSA.

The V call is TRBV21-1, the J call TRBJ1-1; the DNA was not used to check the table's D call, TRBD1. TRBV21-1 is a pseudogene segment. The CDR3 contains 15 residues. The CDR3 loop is CASTSAGFMNTEAFF. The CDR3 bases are TGTGCCAGCACATCCGCAGGGTTTATGAACACTGAAGCTTTCTTT.

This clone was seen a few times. This CDR3 reads CASSRQGNYGYTF. CDR3 nucleotides: TGTGCCAGCAGCAGACAGGGAAACTATGGCTACACCTTC. The chain has TRBV7-3 and TRBJ1-2, with 7 bases aligning to TRBD1. The CDR3 sequence is 13 residues long. CDR1 SGHTA and CDR2 FQGTGA come from the germline V gene. After removal of 5 bases from V and 2 bases from J, the junction contained 2 bases not matched to a gene.

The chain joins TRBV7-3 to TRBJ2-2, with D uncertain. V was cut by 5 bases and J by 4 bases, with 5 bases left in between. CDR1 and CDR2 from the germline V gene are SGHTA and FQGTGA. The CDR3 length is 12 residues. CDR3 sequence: CASSRATGELFF. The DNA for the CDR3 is TGTGCCAGCAGCAGAGCCACCGGGGAGCTGTTTTTT. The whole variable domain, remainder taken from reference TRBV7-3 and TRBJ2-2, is GAGVSQTPSNKVTEKGKYVELRCDPISGHTALYWYRQSLGQGPEFLIYFQGTGAADDSGLPNDRFFAVRPEGSVSTLKIQRTERGDSAVYLCASSRATGELFFGEGSRLTVL.